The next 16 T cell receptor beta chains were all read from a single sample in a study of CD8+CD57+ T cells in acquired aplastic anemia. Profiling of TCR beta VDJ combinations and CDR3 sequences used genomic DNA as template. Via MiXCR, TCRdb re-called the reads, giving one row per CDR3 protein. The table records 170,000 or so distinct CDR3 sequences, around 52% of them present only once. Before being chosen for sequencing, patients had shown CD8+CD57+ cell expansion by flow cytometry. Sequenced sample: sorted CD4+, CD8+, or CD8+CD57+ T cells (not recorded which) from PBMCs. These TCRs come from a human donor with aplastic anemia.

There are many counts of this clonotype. The CDR3 DNA is TGTGCCAGCAGCGTAGGAGGGGAGCTGTTTTTT. Its translation: CASSVGGELFF. J is TRBJ2-2 and V is TRBV9; D is uncertain. The germline gives CDR1 SGDLS, CDR2 YYNGEE. The V and J ends lost 0 bases and 8 bases respectively, with 2 bases between them. This CDR3 comprises 11 residues.

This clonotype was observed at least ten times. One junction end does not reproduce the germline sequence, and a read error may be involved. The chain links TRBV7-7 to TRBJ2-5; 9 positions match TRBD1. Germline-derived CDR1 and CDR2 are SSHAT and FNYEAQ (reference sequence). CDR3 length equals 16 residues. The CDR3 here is CASSLARRQGVETQYF. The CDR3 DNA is TGTGCTAGCAGCTTAGCGCGGAGACAGGGGGTAGAGACCCAGTACTTC.

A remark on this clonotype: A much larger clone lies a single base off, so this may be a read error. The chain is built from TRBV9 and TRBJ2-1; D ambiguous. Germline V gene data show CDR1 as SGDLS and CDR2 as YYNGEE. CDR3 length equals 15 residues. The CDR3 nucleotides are TGTGCCAGCAGCGTAGATGGGGAAGCCTACAATGTGCAGTTCTTC. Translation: CASSVDGEAYNVQFF.

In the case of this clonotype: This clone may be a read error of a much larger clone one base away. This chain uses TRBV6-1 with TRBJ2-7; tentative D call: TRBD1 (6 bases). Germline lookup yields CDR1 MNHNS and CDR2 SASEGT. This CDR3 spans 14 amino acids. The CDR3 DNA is TGTGTCAGCAGCCCCCAGGGGCCTCCCTACGAGCAGTACTTC. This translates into CVSSPQGPPYEQYF.

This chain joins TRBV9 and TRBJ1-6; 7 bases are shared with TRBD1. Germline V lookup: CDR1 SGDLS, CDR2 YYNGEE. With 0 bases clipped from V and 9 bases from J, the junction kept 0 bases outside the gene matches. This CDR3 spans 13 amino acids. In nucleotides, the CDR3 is TGTGCCAGCAGCGTAGGACAGGGTTCACCCCTCCACTTT. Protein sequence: CASSVGQGSPLHF.

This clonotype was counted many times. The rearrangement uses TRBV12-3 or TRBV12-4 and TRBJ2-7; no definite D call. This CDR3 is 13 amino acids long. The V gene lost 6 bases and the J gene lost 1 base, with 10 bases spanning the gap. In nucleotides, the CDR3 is TGTGCCAGCAGCCCCGTGGAGTCCTACGAGCAGTACTTC. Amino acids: CASSPVESYEQYF.

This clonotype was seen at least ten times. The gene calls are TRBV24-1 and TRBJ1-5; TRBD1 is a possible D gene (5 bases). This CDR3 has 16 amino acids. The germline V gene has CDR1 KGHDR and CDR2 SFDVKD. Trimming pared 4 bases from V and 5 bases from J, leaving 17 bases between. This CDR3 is CATSEQSWGGDQPQHF. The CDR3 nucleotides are TGTGCCACCAGTGAACAAAGTTGGGGGGGTGATCAGCCCCAGCATTTT.

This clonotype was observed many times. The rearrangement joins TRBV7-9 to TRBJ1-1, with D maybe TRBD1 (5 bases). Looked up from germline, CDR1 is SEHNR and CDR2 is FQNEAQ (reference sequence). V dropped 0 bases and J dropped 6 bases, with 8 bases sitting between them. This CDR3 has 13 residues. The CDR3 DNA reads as TGTGCCAGCAGCTTAGCAGGGGTCCCTGAAGCTTTCTTT. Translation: CASSLAGVPEAFF.

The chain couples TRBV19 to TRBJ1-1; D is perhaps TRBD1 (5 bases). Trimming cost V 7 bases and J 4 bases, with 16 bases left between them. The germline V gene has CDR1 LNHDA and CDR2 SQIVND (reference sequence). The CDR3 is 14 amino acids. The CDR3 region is CASKWGPGITEAFF. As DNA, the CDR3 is TGTGCCAGTAAATGGGGCCCAGGCATCACTGAAGCTTTCTTT.

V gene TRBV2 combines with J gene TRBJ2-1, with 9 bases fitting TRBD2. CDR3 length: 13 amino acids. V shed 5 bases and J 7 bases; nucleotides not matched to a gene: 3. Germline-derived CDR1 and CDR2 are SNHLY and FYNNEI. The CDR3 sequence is CASSYLAGNEQFF. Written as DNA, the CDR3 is TGTGCCAGCAGTTACCTAGCGGGAAATGAGCAGTTCTTC.

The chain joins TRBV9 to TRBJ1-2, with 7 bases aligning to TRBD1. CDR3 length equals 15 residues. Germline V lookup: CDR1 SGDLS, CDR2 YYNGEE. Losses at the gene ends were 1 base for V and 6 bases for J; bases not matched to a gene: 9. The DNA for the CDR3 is TGTGCCAGCAGCGTATTTTCAGGGGGGGTCGATGGCTACACCTTC. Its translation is CASSVFSGGVDGYTF.

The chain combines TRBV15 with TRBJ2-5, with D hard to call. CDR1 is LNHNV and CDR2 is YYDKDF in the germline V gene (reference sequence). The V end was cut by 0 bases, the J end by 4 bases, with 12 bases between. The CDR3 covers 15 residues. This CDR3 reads CATSRDRNQGETQYF. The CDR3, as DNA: TGTGCCACCAGCAGAGATAGGAATCAAGGAGAGACCCAGTACTTC. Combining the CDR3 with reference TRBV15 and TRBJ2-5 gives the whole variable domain DAMVIQNPRYQVTQFGKPVTLSCSQTLNHNVMYWYQQKSSQAPKLLFHYYDKDFNNEADTPDNFQSRRPNTSFCFLDIRSPGLGDTAMYLCATSRDRNQGETQYFGPGTRLLVL.

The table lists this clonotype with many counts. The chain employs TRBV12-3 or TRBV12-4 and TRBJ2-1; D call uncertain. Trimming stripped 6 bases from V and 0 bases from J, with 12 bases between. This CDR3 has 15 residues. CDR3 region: CASRIRSTSYNEQFF. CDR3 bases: TGTGCCAGCAGAATAAGGTCTACCTCCTACAATGAGCAGTTCTTC.

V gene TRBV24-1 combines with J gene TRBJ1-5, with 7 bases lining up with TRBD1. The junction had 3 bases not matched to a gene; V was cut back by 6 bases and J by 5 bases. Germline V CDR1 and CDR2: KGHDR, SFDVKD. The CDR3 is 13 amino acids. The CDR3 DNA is TGTGCCACCAGTCAGGGACAGCATCAGCCCCAGCATTTT. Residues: CATSQGQHQPQHF.

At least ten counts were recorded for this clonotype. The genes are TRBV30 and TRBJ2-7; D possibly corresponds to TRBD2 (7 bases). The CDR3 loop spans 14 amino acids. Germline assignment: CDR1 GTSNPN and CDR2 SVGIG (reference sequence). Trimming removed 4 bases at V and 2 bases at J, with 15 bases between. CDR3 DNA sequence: TGTGCCTGGAATACCGGGGGGCATACCTACGAGCAGTACTTC. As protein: CAWNTGGHTYEQYF.

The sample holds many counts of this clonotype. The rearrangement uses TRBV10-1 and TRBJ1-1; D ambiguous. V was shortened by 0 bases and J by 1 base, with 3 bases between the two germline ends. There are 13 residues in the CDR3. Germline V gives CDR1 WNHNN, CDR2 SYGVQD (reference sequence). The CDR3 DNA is TGCGCCAGCAGTGAGTCCTGGAACACTGAAGCTTTCTTT. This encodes CASSESWNTEAFF.